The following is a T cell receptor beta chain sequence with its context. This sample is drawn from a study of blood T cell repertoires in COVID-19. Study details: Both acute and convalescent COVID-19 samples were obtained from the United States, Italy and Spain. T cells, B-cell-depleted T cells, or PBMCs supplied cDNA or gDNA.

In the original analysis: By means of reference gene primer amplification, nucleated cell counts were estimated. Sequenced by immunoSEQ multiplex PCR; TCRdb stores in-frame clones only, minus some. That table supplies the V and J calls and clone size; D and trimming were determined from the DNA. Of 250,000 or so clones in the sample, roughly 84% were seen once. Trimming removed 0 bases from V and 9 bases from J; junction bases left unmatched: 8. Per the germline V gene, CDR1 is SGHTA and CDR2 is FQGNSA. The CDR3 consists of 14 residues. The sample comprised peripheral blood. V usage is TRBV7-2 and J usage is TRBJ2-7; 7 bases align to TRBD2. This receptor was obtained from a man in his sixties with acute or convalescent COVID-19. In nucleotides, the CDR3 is TGTGCCAGCAGCTTAGCGGCGGCGGGAGACGGGCAGTACTTC. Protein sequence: CASSLAAAGDGQYF.